This TCR beta chain was recorded in a study of shared clonotypes between healthy human individuals. Libraries were prepared by immunoSEQ multiplex PCR; TCRdb keeps only in-frame clonotypes and omits some of them. The repertoire has millions of clones, 85% to 95% of them found once; the top ten carry 0.13%. The V and J ends lost 0 bases and 5 bases respectively, with 22 bases between them. The CDR3 has 17 residues. Germline CDR1 and CDR2: GTSNPN and SVGIG (reference sequence). The J gene is TRBJ2-5, the V gene TRBV30, with D perhaps matching TRBD2 (6 bases). Sequences were obtained from naive CD4+ T cells sorted from blood. Subset noted: CD45RA+ positively selected. The sequence came from a man aged 18 to 29 in good health. The CDR3 sequence: CAWSVGHSFHRGETQYF. The CDR3 DNA reads TGTGCCTGGAGTGTTGGTCACTCTTTCCATCGGGGGGAGACCCAGTACTTC.